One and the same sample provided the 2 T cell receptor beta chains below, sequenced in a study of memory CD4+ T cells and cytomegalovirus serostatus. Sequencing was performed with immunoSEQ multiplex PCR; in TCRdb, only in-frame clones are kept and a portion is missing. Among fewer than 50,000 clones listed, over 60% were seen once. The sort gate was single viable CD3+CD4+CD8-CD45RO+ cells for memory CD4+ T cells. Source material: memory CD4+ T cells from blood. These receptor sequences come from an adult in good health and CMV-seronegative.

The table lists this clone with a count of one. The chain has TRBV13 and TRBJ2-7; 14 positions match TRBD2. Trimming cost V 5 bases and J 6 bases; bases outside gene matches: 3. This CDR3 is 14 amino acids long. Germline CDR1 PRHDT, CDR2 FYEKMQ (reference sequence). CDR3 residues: CASSPTSGGVEQYF. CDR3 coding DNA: TGTGCCAGCAGCCCGACTAGCGGGGGGGTCGAGCAGTACTTC.

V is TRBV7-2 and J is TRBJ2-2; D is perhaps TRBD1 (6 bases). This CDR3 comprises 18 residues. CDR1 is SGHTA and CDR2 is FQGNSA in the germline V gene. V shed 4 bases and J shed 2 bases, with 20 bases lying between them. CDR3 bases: TGTGCCAGCAGCTATCCGGGACAAGGGAACCCCAACACCGGGGAGCTGTTTTTT. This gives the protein CASSYPGQGNPNTGELFF.